The 17 T cell receptor beta chains in this list originate from one sample, sequenced in a study of a mutant IDH1 vaccine in newly diagnosed glioma. Sequenced by immunoSEQ multiplex PCR; TCRdb stores in-frame clones only, minus some. The sample includes tens of thousands of clones, over 60% of them seen just once. Time point reported: week 35, safety follow-up. Vaccination comprised doses that each held 300 ug of mutant IDH1 20-mer peptide, plus topical imiquimod. Antigen specificity for these receptors is unknown. Sequenced here: PBMCs, sampled from a glioma patient whose treatment included an IDH1 peptide vaccine. The receptors come from a man in his fifties or sixties with glioma.

J is TRBJ2-2 and V is TRBV11-3; D not resolved. This CDR3 is built from 13 residues. The germline V gene has CDR1 SGHNT and CDR2 YENEEA. Trimming removed 0 bases from V and 8 bases from J, with 7 bases in between. The CDR3: CASSLELEGELFF. The CDR3 DNA follows: TGTGCCAGCAGCTTAGAGTTGGAGGGGGAGCTGTTTTTT.

The rearrangement links TRBV5-4 to TRBJ2-7; D is possibly TRBD1 or TRBD2 (5 bases each). Trimming left V 3 bases short and J 7 bases short, with 20 bases between. In germline, CDR1 is SGHNT, CDR2 YYREEE (reference sequence). This CDR3 is 15 amino acids long. The CDR3 is CASSSGTSVPSEQYF. The DNA for the CDR3 is TGTGCCAGCAGCTCCGGGACCTCCGTCCCTTCTGAGCAGTACTTC.

V and J are TRBV30 and TRBJ1-1, with D unresolved. The V end was cut by 5 bases, the J end by 9 bases, with 19 bases between. Looked up from germline, CDR1 is GTSNPN and CDR2 is SVGIG (reference sequence). This CDR3 is 13 amino acids long. The chain's CDR3 is CAWGKVPGFQAFF. The CDR3 DNA follows: TGTGCCTGGGGGAAAGTCCCGGGTTTCCAAGCTTTCTTT.

The chain employs TRBV9 and TRBJ1-1, with 8 bases lining up with TRBD1. This CDR3 has 14 amino acids. Germline-derived CDR1 and CDR2 are SGDLS and YYNGEE. V shed 3 bases and J 12 bases; nucleotides not matched to a gene: 13. The CDR3 coding sequence is TGTGCCAGCAGCGCCGGAGGGACAGGCTTTGATACTTTCTTT. As protein: CASSAGGTGFDTFF.

V gene TRBV5-4 combines with J gene TRBJ2-5; D possibly corresponds to TRBD2 (6 bases). The CDR3 is made up of 16 amino acids. Between the trimmed V and J ends, which lost 6 bases and 2 bases, there was a span of 20 bases. From germline, CDR1 is SGHNT and CDR2 YYREEE (reference sequence). This CDR3 is CASNPQLAGQQETQYF. The CDR3 bases are TGTGCCAGCAATCCCCAGTTGGCGGGGCAACAAGAGACCCAGTACTTC.

The table lists this clone with a few counts. V usage is TRBV6-6 and J usage is TRBJ1-5, with D possibly being TRBD1 (5 bases). Per the germline V gene, CDR1 is MNHNY and CDR2 is SVGAGI (reference sequence). The V and J ends lost 4 bases and 7 bases respectively, with 11 bases between them. There are 13 residues in the CDR3. The CDR3 sequence: CASSSGSKQPQHF. CDR3 DNA: TGTGCCAGCAGTTCAGGGTCTAAGCAGCCCCAGCATTTT.

The chain has TRBV28 and TRBJ2-7, with D possibly TRBD1 on 6 matching bases. CDR1 and CDR2 (germline): MDHEN, SYDVKM. Deletions cut 6 bases from V and 4 bases from J, with 13 bases between. CDR3 length: 13 amino acids. CDR3 nucleotides: TGTGCCAGCAGACCTCAAGGGGGTTACGAGCAGTACTTC. Its translation: CASRPQGGYEQYF.

The rearrangement links TRBV18 to TRBJ2-3; TRBD1 or TRBD2 may be the D gene (5 bases each). Germline V lookup: CDR1 KGHSH, CDR2 LQKENI. The V end lost 3 bases, the J end lost 7 bases, and 14 bases lay between the germline ends. This CDR3 contains 14 residues. DNA for the CDR3: TGTGCCAGCTCACCCCGAGAGGGGCGAAATACGCAGTATTTT. This gives the protein CASSPREGRNTQYF.

The chain couples TRBV18 to TRBJ1-1; TRBD1 might be the D (5 bases). Trimming pared 3 bases from V and 4 bases from J, leaving 9 bases between. The length of the CDR3 is 13 residues. The germline gives CDR1 KGHSH, CDR2 LQKENI. The CDR3 region has the DNA TGTGCCAGCTCACCCCGGCAGGGCACTGAAGCTTTCTTT. This codes for CASSPRQGTEAFF. The complete variable domain, with remaining parts taken from reference TRBV18 and TRBJ1-1, reads NAGVMQNPRHLVRRRGQEARLRCSPMKGHSHVYWYRQLPEEGLKFMVYLQKENIIDESGMPKERFSAEFPKEGPSILRIQQVVRGDSAAYFCASSPRQGTEAFFGQGTRLTVV.

This chain links TRBV20-1 with TRBJ2-7; no reliable D call. Trimming removed 6 bases from V and 6 bases from J, with 12 bases in between. The CDR3 extends over 11 amino acids. CDR1 is DFQATT and CDR2 is SNEGSKA in the germline V gene (reference sequence). CDR3 in DNA: TGCAGTGCGGGCCTGCCCGGCGAGCAGTACTTC. The encoded protein is CSAGLPGEQYF.

The chain couples TRBV28 to TRBJ2-3; 7 positions agree with TRBD1. The CDR3 spans 15 residues. Germline CDR1 and CDR2: MDHEN and SYDVKM. V dropped 6 bases and J dropped 10; count of bases not matched to a gene: 16. For the CDR3, the DNA is TGTGCCAGCAGAGGAACAGGGGACCACTTCTTAGCGCAGTATTTT. Amino acid sequence: CASRGTGDHFLAQYF. The entire variable domain, with the rest obtained from reference TRBV28 and TRBJ2-3, is as follows: DVKVTQSSRYLVKRTGEKVFLECVQDMDHENMFWYRQDPGLGLRLIYFSYDVKMKEKGDIPEGYSVSREKKERFSLILESASTNQTSMYLCASRGTGDHFLAQYFGPGTRLTVL.

The rearrangement uses TRBV5-4 and TRBJ2-4; no clear D. Trimming took 6 bases from V and 9 from J, leaving 19 bases between them. Germline CDR1 and CDR2: SGHNT and YYREEE (reference sequence). The CDR3 consists of 14 residues. The CDR3 DNA follows: TGTGCCAGCACACGGACCGGATCGGACGGCATTCAGTACTTC. Translating it yields CASTRTGSDGIQYF.

This clone was seen just once. The chain joins TRBV29-1 to TRBJ2-3; 7 nucleotides agree with TRBD2. Germline V gene sequence: CDR1 SQVTM, CDR2 ANQGSEA. This CDR3 comprises 12 residues. The ends lost 8 bases at V and 3 bases at J; junction bases unmatched: 5. Here the CDR3 reads CSSGGGTDTQYF. CDR3 bases: TGCAGCTCGGGGGGAGGAACAGATACGCAGTATTTT.

This chain uses TRBV7-9 with TRBJ2-7, with D maybe TRBD2 (6 bases). Trimming removed 6 bases from V and 4 bases from J, with 13 bases in between. The CDR3 runs 13 residues. Germline assignment: CDR1 SEHNR and CDR2 FQNEAQ (reference sequence). CDR3 amino acids: CASSLGGEYEQYF. The CDR3 DNA sequence: TGTGCCAGCAGTCTGGGGGGAGAATACGAGCAGTACTTC.

The chain uses TRBV7-2 and TRBJ1-1; tentatively, D is TRBD1 (6 bases). Germline V CDR1 and CDR2: SGHTA, FQGNSA. The germline V and J ends were trimmed by 5 bases and 8 bases, with 9 bases remaining between them. The CDR3 has 11 residues. The chain's CDR3 is CASSRTGEAFF. CDR3 DNA: TGTGCCAGCAGCCGAACAGGGGAAGCTTTCTTT.

This clone was found a few times. V usage is TRBV21-1 and J usage is TRBJ1-5. TRBV21-1 is annotated as a pseudogene. There are 15 residues in the CDR3. CDR3 in amino acids: CAGPRDNRSNQPQHF. Written as DNA, the CDR3 is TGTGCCGGGCCGCGGGACAACCGTAGCAATCAGCCCCAGCATTTT.

This rearrangement joins TRBV9 to TRBJ2-3, with TRBD1 matching 7 bases. Germline lookup yields CDR1 SGDLS and CDR2 YYNGEE. CDR3 size: 16 residues. Trimming removed 0 bases from V and 6 bases from J; junction bases left unmatched: 10. CDR3: CASSVEVRGILDTQYF. CDR3 nucleotides: TGTGCCAGCAGCGTAGAGGTCAGGGGGATTTTGGATACGCAGTATTTT.